This T cell receptor (beta chain) was sequenced for a study of blood T cell repertoires in COVID-19. After removal of 0 bases from V and 9 bases from J, the junction contained 10 bases not matched to a gene. The germline V gene encodes CDR1 LGHNA and CDR2 YSLEER. The CDR3 is 16 residues long. Produced via immunoSEQ multiplex PCR; TCRdb's table is partial and in-frame only. The sample contains some 36,000 clones, 85% to 95% of which appear only once. The sequenced sample consisted of peripheral blood. The source of this sequence is a man between 60 and 75 years old with active or convalescent COVID-19. The chain joins TRBV4-3 to TRBJ2-1; 8 positions agree with TRBD2. CDR3: CASSQDGTSGRSEQFF. CDR3 DNA sequence: TGCGCCAGCAGCCAAGATGGAACTAGCGGACGGAGTGAGCAGTTCTTC.